This section outlines one TCR beta chain sequence together with its context. Germline V gives CDR1 KGHSH, CDR2 LQKENI. V lost 2 bases to trimming and J lost 8 bases, with 15 bases between them. CDR3 length: 15 amino acids. The data originate from a study of blood T cell repertoires in COVID-19. Study details: COVID-19 samples, acute and convalescent, were from the United States, Italy and Spain. Sources were T cells, B-cell-depleted T cells, or PBMCs; the material itself was cDNA or gDNA.

Study processing details: For nucleated cells, counts were estimated from reference gene primer amplification. Sequenced by immunoSEQ multiplex PCR; TCRdb stores in-frame clones only, minus some. V and J calls and clone size are those listed in that table; D and trimming were worked out from the DNA. Of approximately 290,000 clones listed, more than 85% are singletons. Those enrolled in Seattle joined during active infection and were followed longitudinally afterward. The genes are TRBV18 and TRBJ1-4, with D unresolved. The sequence came from a woman between 25 and 40 years old with COVID-19, enrolled during active disease. Sequencing used peripheral blood. CDR3 residues: CASSPEAKVGEKLFF. CDR3 DNA: TGTGCCAGCTCACCAGAGGCTAAAGTAGGCGAAAAACTGTTTTTT.